This T cell receptor (beta chain) emerged from a study of blood T cell repertoires in COVID-19. The V gene end was trimmed by 4 bases and the J gene end by 0 bases; junction bases not matched to a gene: 5. CDR3 size: 16 residues. In germline, CDR1 is SGHTA, CDR2 FQGTGA. Those who participated ranged in age from 18 to 89 years and resided in approximately 23 US areas. In the 2 weeks before study entry, exposed participants met a COVID-19 case, which was PCR-confirmed or clinician-diagnosed. Method: immunoSEQ multiplex PCR; TCRdb's copy keeps in-frame clones and lacks some. This table has roughly 240,000 clones, about 83% appearing once.

This clonotype was obtained from a woman between 40 and 55 years old who had been exposed to COVID-19. The chain combines TRBV7-3 with TRBJ2-2; TRBD1 matches 7 bases. Sequenced: PBMCs or T cells enriched from blood (not recorded which). The CDR3 is CASSSQGTTNTGELFF. The CDR3 DNA follows: TGTGCCAGCAGCTCACAGGGGACCACGAACACCGGGGAGCTGTTTTTT.